The 13 T cell receptor beta chains given below trace back to one sample, sequenced in a study of blood T cell repertoires in COVID-19 (dated by TCRdb to about 2020). Library preparation employed the immunoSEQ multiplex PCR assay. TCRdb stores this immuneACCESS table with in-frame sequences only. Part of the clones is absent; in the studies checked, under half of the shortfall reflects unresolved V genes, and no reason is known for the rest. This sample lists roughly 130,000 clones; under 95% were detected once. The ten largest clones add up to 3.5% to 5% of the sample. Material for sequencing was peripheral blood. The receptor set was obtained from a man aged 60 to 69 with COVID-19, enrolled during active disease.

The chain uses TRBV21-1 and TRBJ1-6. TRBV21-1 is reported as a pseudogene. This CDR3 has 16 residues. CDR3: CASSFWAGGYNSPLHF. The CDR3 DNA sequence: TGTGCCAGCAGCTTCTGGGCGGGGGGCTATAATTCACCCCTCCACTTT.

This chain uses TRBV7-9 with TRBJ1-6; tentatively, D is TRBD1 (5 bases). The CDR3 runs 16 residues. Germline values: CDR1 SEHNR, CDR2 FQNEAQ (reference sequence). The V end lost 7 bases, the J end lost 8 bases, and 21 bases lay between the germline ends. In nucleotides, the CDR3 is TGTGCCAGCACCTTTCCCCAGGGTGGGGATGATTCACCCCTCCACTTT. As protein: CASTFPQGGDDSPLHF.

This chain uses TRBV27 with TRBJ2-1, with 7 nucleotides matching TRBD2. With 5 bases clipped from V and 0 bases from J, the junction kept 16 bases outside the gene matches. CDR3 length equals 19 residues. Germline V gene lookup returns CDR1 MNHEY and CDR2 SMNVEV (reference sequence). CDR3 amino acids: CASSPGLVGDSGSYNEQFF. DNA for the CDR3: TGTGCCAGCAGTCCCGGACTAGTGGGGGATTCGGGCTCCTACAATGAGCAGTTCTTC.

The chain is built from TRBV18 and TRBJ2-2, with 9 positions matching TRBD2. CDR3 size: 16 residues. J gave up 5 bases and V 2 bases, and 6 bases lay outside the gene matches. Per the germline V gene, CDR1 is KGHSH and CDR2 is LQKENI. The CDR3 is CASSPSAGGRTGELFF. In DNA form, the CDR3 reads TGTGCCAGCTCACCATCAGCGGGAGGAAGGACCGGGGAGCTGTTTTTT.

The V and J genes are TRBV3-1 (or the pseudogene TRBV3-2) and TRBJ2-1; 16 positions match TRBD2. CDR1 LGHDT and CDR2 YNNKEL come from the germline V gene (reference sequence). The CDR3 covers 19 residues. The junction had 8 bases not matched to a gene; V was cut back by 4 bases and J by 2 bases. The CDR3 bases are TGTGCCAGCAGCCTCTGGGGGACTAGCGGGAGGGGCGCCTACAATGAGCAGTTCTTC. Translation gives CASSLWGTSGRGAYNEQFF.

The gene calls are TRBV2 and TRBJ2-3, with D perhaps matching TRBD2 (5 bases). This CDR3 comprises 15 residues. Germline CDR1 SNHLY, CDR2 FYNNEI. Trimming stripped 8 bases from V and 0 bases from J, with 15 bases between. CDR3 residues: CASARTAISTDTQYF. CDR3 nucleotide sequence: TGTGCCAGCGCTCGGACTGCCATCAGCACAGATACGCAGTATTTT.

The V gene is TRBV11-1, the J gene TRBJ2-2, with 7 bases fitting TRBD1. V lost 5 bases and J lost 7; bases outside the gene matches: 10. Germline loops: CDR1 SGHAT, CDR2 FQDESV (reference sequence). The CDR3 is 15 amino acids. CDR3 sequence (DNA): TGTGCCAGCAGCACGGGACAGCCGGATGGCGGGGAGCTGTTTTTT. Its protein product is CASSTGQPDGGELFF.

The V call is TRBV3-1 (or the pseudogene TRBV3-2), the J call TRBJ1-3, with D perhaps matching TRBD1 (5 bases). CDR1 and CDR2 (germline): LGHDT, YNNKEL (reference sequence). The CDR3 sequence is 17 residues long. V lost 4 bases and J lost 3, with 19 bases in between. The CDR3 is CASSPPGGGTGGNTIYF. The CDR3 nucleotides read TGTGCCAGCAGCCCGCCCGGGGGAGGTACGGGTGGAAACACCATATATTTT.

The chain employs TRBV7-8 and TRBJ1-4, with unresolved D. Trimming took 1 base from V and 8 from J, leaving 14 bases between them. The length of the CDR3 is 15 residues. The germline CDR1 and CDR2 sequences are SGHVS and FQNEAQ. This CDR3 is CASSLGGNREEKLFF. The CDR3 coding sequence is TGTGCCAGCAGCTTAGGGGGAAATCGGGAGGAAAAACTGTTTTTT.

CDR3 bases: TGTGCCTGGATGGGCCGGACTGAAGCTTTCTTT. Translated: CAWMGRTEAFF. This chain joins TRBV30 and TRBJ1-1; unclear D gene. V was clipped by 4 bases and J by 5 bases, with 8 bases between them. The germline gives CDR1 GTSNPN, CDR2 SVGIG (reference sequence). This CDR3 is 11 amino acids long.

This chain uses TRBV30 with TRBJ1-6; tentative D call: TRBD1 (5 bases). The CDR3 runs to 16 residues. Trimming took off 2 bases at V and 6 bases at J, with 17 bases between the two ends. Germline values: CDR1 GTSNPN, CDR2 SVGIG (reference sequence). The CDR3 DNA reads TGTGCCTGGAGTCCCTCCGGGAGGGGACTTAATTCACCCCTCCACTTT. Amino acids: CAWSPSGRGLNSPLHF. The full variable domain, with the rest looked up from reference TRBV30 and TRBJ1-6, is SQTIHQWPATLVQPVGSPLSLECTVEGTSNPNLYWYRQAAGRGLQLLFYSVGIGQISSEVPQNLSASRPQDRQFILSSKKLLLSDSGFYLCAWSPSGRGLNSPLHFGNGTRLTVT.

This chain uses TRBV5-1 with TRBJ2-3, with 9 bases aligning to TRBD1. After removal of 1 base from V and 6 bases from J, the junction contained 3 bases not matched to a gene. Germline lookup yields CDR1 SGHRS and CDR2 YFSETQ. This CDR3 comprises 14 residues. CDR3 DNA sequence: TGCGCCAGCAGCTTGACAGGGGGCGATGATACGCAGTATTTT. Its translation: CASSLTGGDDTQYF.

The chain uses TRBV7-2 and TRBJ2-1; 7 bases are shared with TRBD2. Germline CDR1 reads SGHTA; CDR2 reads FQGNSA. The CDR3 is made up of 15 amino acids. The V and J ends lost 0 bases and 6 bases, in that order; junction bases with no gene match: 5. Written as DNA, the CDR3 is TGTGCCAGCAGCTTAGCGGCCGGGACTACCAATGAGCAGTTCTTC. Translating gives CASSLAAGTTNEQFF.